The TCR beta chain described here comes from a study of T cells in Graves' hyperthyroidism and ophthalmopathy. With 5 bases clipped from V and 1 base from J, the junction kept 10 bases outside the gene matches. From germline, CDR1 is DFQATT and CDR2 SNEGSKA (reference sequence). This CDR3 comprises 16 residues. Ten or more counts support this clonotype. Its antigen is unknown. Clinical symptoms, serum thyroxine, TRAb, thyroid ultrasound and orbital computed tomography informed diagnoses. From RNA transcripts, TCR beta CDR3 regions were amplified. First-round RT-PCR targeting the TCR CDR3 was performed with the HTBI primer set. TCRdb reprocessed the multiplex PCR reads with MiXCR, giving one entry per CDR3 protein. The sample gives about 270,000 distinct CDR3 sequences, roughly 15% of which show up once; 30% to 35% is in the top ten. Regarding the study as a whole: In validation, the model predicted ophthalmopathy. These predictions came a median approximately 5.9 months before onset.

This receptor was taken from a woman aged 45-65 years with Graves' hyperthyroidism that later progressed to Graves' ophthalmopathy. The sequenced sample consisted of blood. The chain recombines TRBV20-1 with TRBJ1-1; TRBD1 aligns across 10 bases. The CDR3 sequence is CSAGFRQGAPNTEAFF. In DNA, the CDR3 is TGCAGTGCTGGGTTCCGACAGGGGGCGCCGAACACTGAAGCTTTCTTT.